The rows below give T cell receptor beta chains drawn from one sample of a study of cytomegalovirus exposure and HLA in healthy donors. This table comes from immunoSEQ multiplex PCR, and its TCRdb copy is limited to in-frame clones, with some not included. The sample includes over 150,000 clones, 70% to 80% seen only once; the top ten take more than 4%. The sequencing input was PBMCs. The receptors here all came from a man in his forties in good health and CMV-seronegative. CDR3s include the opening cysteine and the closing phenylalanine or tryptophan. A D gene is named only where the DNA matches it firmly. Clone size is shown for a subset of rows, as once, few, many or a class of expanded clone.

j_call d_call clone_size v_call cdr3_aa cdr3_nt
TRBJ1-5 . . TRBV9 CASSPDSINQPQHF TGTGCCAGCAGCCCCGACAGCATCAATCAGCCCCAGCATTTT
TRBJ2-7 TRBD1 . TRBV5-1 CASSSGTGMDEQYF TGCGCCAGCAGCTCCGGGACAGGTATGGACGAGCAGTACTTC
TRBJ2-2 TRBD1 . TRBV6-1 CASSSGTGDHGELFF TGTGCCAGCAGCTCCGGGACAGGGGATCACGGGGAGCTGTTTTTT
TRBJ1-1 . . TRBV19 CASSGRGNTYEAFF TGTGCCAGTAGTGGAAGGGGTAATACCTATGAAGCTTTCTTT
TRBJ2-7 . . TRBV7-6 CASSSKGDTYEQYF TGTGCCAGCAGCTCAAAAGGGGATACCTACGAGCAGTACTTC
TRBJ2-5 . . TRBV7-7 CASSPQGGETQYF TGTGCTAGCAGCCCACAGGGTGGGGAGACCCAGTACTTC
TRBJ1-1 . . TRBV6-6 CASSYSGATEAFF TGTGCCAGCAGTTACTCGGGGGCCACTGAAGCTTTCTTT
TRBJ2-1 TRBD2 . TRBV4-3 CASSQEYKRGGYNEQFF TGCGCCAGCAGCCAAGAGTATAAGCGGGGGGGCTACAATGAGCAGTTCTTC
TRBJ1-2 TRBD1 . TRBV29-1 CSVDLGQGRGYTF TGCAGCGTTGACCTAGGACAGGGAAGGGGCTACACCTTC
TRBJ1-1 . . TRBV7-2 CASSFSSGTASEAFF TGTGCCAGCAGCTTTTCTTCGGGAACGGCTAGTGAAGCTTTCTTT
TRBJ1-3 . few TRBV6-5 CASSRDGSSGNTIYF TGTGCCAGCAGCCGGGACGGGAGCTCTGGAAACACCATATATTTT
TRBJ2-7 TRBD1 once TRBV7-8 CASSYRTGFSYEQYF TGTGCCAGCAGCTACCGGACAGGGTTTTCTTACGAGCAGTACTTC
TRBJ2-1 . . TRBV7-9 CASSLIGGALYNEQFF TGTGCCAGCAGCTTAATAGGCGGGGCCCTCTACAATGAGCAGTTCTTC
TRBJ1-6 TRBD1 . TRBV28 CASFPTQTGKPPLHF TGTGCCAGTTTCCCCACCCAGACAGGGAAGCCACCCCTCCACTTT
TRBJ2-3 . . TRBV5-1 CASTRAGAVGTDTQYF TGCGCCAGCACCCGCGCGGGGGCGGTTGGCACAGATACGCAGTATTTT
TRBJ1-6 . . TRBV2 CASRDSASDSPLHF TGTGCCAGCAGGGACAGCGCCTCGGATTCACCCCTCCACTTT